These 5 T cell receptor beta chains share one sample of origin, sequenced in a study of cytomegalovirus exposure and HLA in healthy donors. The PCR was carried out with 60 Vbeta primers and 13 Jbeta primers. Repertoires were generated with immunoSEQ multiplex PCR, while TCRdb's copy carries only in-frame clones and drops some. The sample has about 190,000 clones, 85% seen once; the top ten hold 1%. Input material: PBMCs. These receptors came from a boy between 2 and 10 years old in good health and CMV-seronegative.

Comment on this clone: Different DNA sequences within this sample yield the same CDR3. V gene TRBV6-5 combines with J gene TRBJ2-7, with TRBD1 as a possible D gene (7 bases). Per germline, CDR1 MNHEY and CDR2 SVGAGI. V was clipped by 0 bases and J by 2 bases, with 11 bases between them. There are 15 residues in the CDR3. The CDR3 protein is CASSYSPGGTYEQYF. The CDR3 DNA follows: TGTGCCAGCAGTTACTCGCCAGGGGGGACCTACGAGCAGTACTTC.

The J gene is TRBJ1-6, the V gene TRBV2; D unresolved. The germline V and J ends were trimmed by 2 bases and 8 bases, with 7 bases remaining between them. CDR3 length: 13 residues. Germline V CDR1 and CDR2: SNHLY, FYNNEI. The CDR3 DNA sequence: TGTGCCAGCAGTGAAACCGGGGATTCACCCCTCCACTTT. Protein product: CASSETGDSPLHF.

This clone has a handful of counts. CDR3 DNA: TGTGCCAGCAGCTGGTGGGACAGTTTGGGGGAGACCCAGTACTTC. Amino acid sequence: CASSWWDSLGETQYF. The chain uses TRBV11-2 and TRBJ2-5; 7 bases match TRBD1. Germline V gene data show CDR1 as SGHAT and CDR2 as FQNNGV. With 4 bases clipped from V and 5 bases from J, the junction kept 10 bases outside the gene matches. The CDR3 covers 15 residues.

This chain joins TRBV6-6 and TRBJ2-3; a weak D match, TRBD1 (7 bases). V dropped 5 bases and J dropped 3 bases, with 15 bases sitting between them. The V gene's germline CDR1 is MNHNY and CDR2 SVGAGI (reference sequence). The CDR3 spans 15 residues. In nucleotides, the CDR3 is TGTGCCAGCAGTCCCCAGGGGGGTGGGACAGATACGCAGTATTTT. Translating it yields CASSPQGGGTDTQYF.

This chain joins TRBV27 and TRBJ2-3, with a weak D call TRBD2 (6 bases). CDR3 size: 18 residues. CDR1 is MNHEY and CDR2 is SMNVEV in the germline V gene (reference sequence). The V end was cut by 5 bases, the J end by 2 bases, with 23 bases between. CDR3 coding DNA: TGTGCCAGCAGTCTAACTTTGGAGGGAGTCCTTTACACAGATACGCAGTATTTT. This translates into CASSLTLEGVLYTDTQYF.